This TCR beta chain stems from a study of blood T cell repertoires in COVID-19. This CDR3 has 14 residues. The germline CDR1 and CDR2 sequences are SEHNR and FQNEAQ (reference sequence). V gave up 1 base and J gave up 2 bases; unmatched junction bases: 1. As originally analysed: Reference gene primer amplification gave nucleated cell count estimates. Only in-frame clones appear in the TCRdb table, and some are missing; sequencing was by immunoSEQ multiplex PCR. V and J calls and clone size follow that table, whereas D and trimming were derived from the DNA. The repertoire has 280,000 or so clones, roughly 89% of them found once; the top ten carry approximately 2.9%. The study assigned cohorts using participant-reported clinical history. Individuals in the exposed group had encountered a COVID-19 case within 2 weeks preceding study entry. On this clone itself: This sample includes further DNA sequences coding for the same CDR3.

The chain carries TRBV7-9 and TRBJ2-5; 7 bases agree with TRBD2. This receptor was taken from a woman aged 45-60 years who had been exposed to COVID-19. Sequenced: PBMCs or T cells enriched from blood (not recorded which). CDR3 protein: CASSLGRGQETQYF. CDR3 in DNA: TGTGCCAGCAGCTTAGGGCGGGGGCAAGAGACCCAGTACTTC.